What follows are 20 T cell receptor beta chains derived from one specimen sequenced in a study of CD8+ T cells in alopecia areata. Extraction and reverse transcription of RNA yielded cDNA as the sequencing template. TCRdb's table, derived via immunoSEQ multiplex PCR, lists solely in-frame clones and lacks some. The table has 150,000 or so clones, approximately 45% seen once; the top ten hold over 5.5%. The specimen was CD4+ T cells sorted from blood. Receptor source: a human donor with alopecia areata.

The chain couples TRBV5-1 to TRBJ2-2; D is unclear. The CDR3 has 14 residues. From germline, CDR1 is SGHRS and CDR2 YFSETQ. Trimming removed 4 bases at V and 4 bases at J, with 11 bases between. CDR3 residues: CASSLSTATGELFF. DNA of the CDR3: TGCGCCAGCAGCCTTAGTACGGCCACCGGGGAGCTGTTTTTT.

This clone appeared a few times. The CDR3 coding sequence is TGCGCCAGCAGCCAAGATCATGCTAGCGGGAGGAATGAGCAGTTCTTC. Amino acid sequence: CASSQDHASGRNEQFF. This chain connects TRBV4-1 to TRBJ2-1, with TRBD2 matching over 11 bases. Germline-derived CDR1 and CDR2 are MGHRA and YSYEKL. The CDR3 is 16 amino acids. V was pared by 0 bases and J by 7 bases, with 5 bases of the junction left unmatched.

This chain uses TRBV5-4 with TRBJ2-7; D may be TRBD1 (6 bases). V gave up 2 bases and J gave up 5 bases, with 17 bases separating them. This CDR3 has 15 residues. The germline V gene encodes CDR1 SGHNT and CDR2 YYREEE (reference sequence). The CDR3 DNA reads as TGTGCCAGCAGCTTCCCCGGTCAGGGGATCAACGAGCAGTACTTC. It codes for CASSFPGQGINEQYF.

In nucleotides, the CDR3 is TGTGCCAGCAGCTCAGAGGGGGGTCAGCCCCAGCATTTT. Its protein product is CASSSEGGQPQHF. The chain combines TRBV7-9 with TRBJ1-5; D is possibly TRBD1 (6 bases). CDR1 SEHNR and CDR2 FQNEAQ come from the germline V gene (reference sequence). The V gene lost 4 bases and the J gene lost 6 bases, with 10 bases spanning the gap. CDR3 length equals 13 residues.

The chain employs TRBV29-1 and TRBJ2-5; perhaps D is TRBD1 or TRBD2 (5 bases each). The V gene lost 4 bases and the J gene lost 1 base, with 10 bases spanning the gap. Germline lookup yields CDR1 SQVTM and CDR2 ANQGSEA. The CDR3 covers 13 residues. CDR3 sequence (DNA): TGCAGCGTTGTGAGGGGCCGCCAAGAGACCCAGTACTTC. Translated, it gives CSVVRGRQETQYF.

This clone has a handful of counts. The chain joins TRBV10-3 to TRBJ2-1, with 9 nucleotides matching TRBD2. The CDR3 has 15 amino acids. The J segment lost 7 bases and the V segment lost 2 bases, leaving 6 bases of the junction unmatched. Germline V CDR1 and CDR2: ENHRY, SYGVKD. The CDR3 loop reads CAISELPREGNEQFF. The CDR3 DNA reads TGTGCCATCAGTGAGCTACCGCGGGAGGGTAATGAGCAGTTCTTC.

This sequence joins TRBV7-9 and TRBJ1-2; D may be TRBD1 (5 bases). CDR1 is SEHNR, CDR2 FQNEAQ, per germline (reference sequence). V was trimmed by 5 bases and J by 8 bases, leaving 12 bases between them. The CDR3 is 12 amino acids. CDR3 in DNA: TGTGCCAGCAGCCGGGACCGAAGGGGCTACACCTTC. This sequence encodes CASSRDRRGYTF. Full variable domain (outside the CDR3, taken from reference TRBV7-9 and TRBJ1-2): DTGVSQNPRHKITKRGQNVTFRCDPISEHNRLYWYRQTLGQGPEFLTYFQNEAQLEKSRLLSDRFSAERPKGSFSTLEIQRTEQGDSAMYLCASSRDRRGYTFGSGTRLTVV.

As DNA, the CDR3 is TGTGCCAGCAGCCTGGGACAGGGAATCAATGAGCAGTTCTTC. This sequence encodes CASSLGQGINEQFF. The genes are TRBV5-4 and TRBJ2-1; the match to TRBD1 covers 9 bases. Germline V lookup: CDR1 SGHNT, CDR2 YYREEE (reference sequence). CDR3 size: 14 residues. V dropped 4 bases and J dropped 6; count of bases not matched to a gene: 5.

This rearrangement joins TRBV29-1 to TRBJ2-7; a weak D match, TRBD2 (5 bases). The CDR3 totals 12 residues. Germline values: CDR1 SQVTM, CDR2 ANQGSEA. Deletions cut 6 bases from V and 2 bases from J, with 11 bases between. CDR3 DNA: TGCAGCGTGGGGAGACATACCTACGAGCAGTACTTC. Amino acid sequence: CSVGRHTYEQYF.

The gene calls are TRBV2 and TRBJ2-3, with a possible D match to TRBD1 (6 bases). From germline, CDR1 is SNHLY and CDR2 FYNNEI. The CDR3 sequence is 14 residues long. The V and J ends lost 4 bases and 4 bases respectively, with 12 bases between them. The CDR3 here is CASSVGASADTQYF. CDR3 bases: TGTGCCAGCAGTGTGGGGGCCAGCGCAGATACGCAGTATTTT.

The chain is built from TRBV29-1 and TRBJ2-3; D possibly corresponds to TRBD2 (6 bases). This CDR3 has 16 residues. The ends were cut back, 2 bases at V and 3 bases at J, with 18 bases in the middle. Germline V gene lookup returns CDR1 SQVTM and CDR2 ANQGSEA. The CDR3 sequence: CSVETPGRGGTDTQYF. In DNA, the CDR3 is TGCAGCGTTGAAACCCCGGGACGGGGAGGTACAGATACGCAGTATTTT.

The chain is built from TRBV4-2 and TRBJ1-2, with 7 bases matching TRBD1. The germline V gene has CDR1 LGHNA and CDR2 YNFKEQ. Trimming took 0 bases from V and 3 from J; bases not matched to a gene: 4. The CDR3 contains 15 residues. The CDR3 region has the DNA TGTGCCAGCAGCCAAGATGAGGGGGCCGACTATGGCTACACCTTC. This translates into CASSQDEGADYGYTF.

This chain uses TRBV5-1 with TRBJ2-5; D is ambiguous. The germline CDR1 and CDR2 sequences are SGHRS and YFSETQ. This CDR3 comprises 15 residues. The ends were cut back, 3 bases at V and 7 bases at J, with 19 bases in the middle. The CDR3 nucleotides are TGCGCCAGCAGCTCGCCTTCGGGTACAAGCAGGACCCAGTACTTC. This encodes CASSSPSGTSRTQYF.

In its sample, this clone was seen a few times. Here the CDR3 DNA reads TGTGCCAGTAGTACCGGACAGGAAAACACTGAAGCTTTCTTT. Translation: CASSTGQENTEAFF. The V call is TRBV19, the J call TRBJ1-1, with TRBD1 identical over 7 bases. Per germline, CDR1 LNHDA and CDR2 SQIVND (reference sequence). The CDR3 has 14 amino acids. V shed 4 bases, J shed 2 bases, and the junction held 4 bases outside the gene matches.

This clone has just one count. The rearrangement uses TRBV29-1 and TRBJ1-5; TRBD1 aligns across 7 bases. The CDR3 extends over 13 amino acids. J was trimmed by 6 bases and V by 5 bases; bases with no gene match: 7. CDR1 is SQVTM and CDR2 is ANQGSEA in the germline V gene. Here the CDR3 DNA reads TGCAGCGTTTCTCAGGGGGGGGCTCAGCCCCAGCATTTT. This translates into CSVSQGGAQPQHF.

The chain uses TRBV5-1 and TRBJ2-1; D ambiguous. This CDR3 contains 13 residues. Germline V lookup: CDR1 SGHRS, CDR2 YFSETQ. Trimming shortened V by 4 bases and J by 6 bases, and 11 bases separated the two germline ends. The DNA for the CDR3 is TGCGCCAGCAGCATTGACTCCCCCAATGAGCAGTTCTTC. It yields the protein CASSIDSPNEQFF.

J is TRBJ2-2 and V is TRBV5-1; tentative D call: TRBD1 (5 bases). Germline assignment: CDR1 SGHRS and CDR2 YFSETQ. The CDR3 consists of 15 residues. The ends were cut back, 1 base at V and 4 bases at J, with 11 bases in the middle. In DNA form, the CDR3 reads TGCGCCAGCAGCTTGTCCCAGGGTGGCACCGGGGAGCTGTTTTTT. Protein sequence: CASSLSQGGTGELFF.

J is TRBJ2-3 and V is TRBV29-1; 13 bases line up with TRBD2. CDR1 and CDR2 (germline): SQVTM, ANQGSEA. This CDR3 comprises 16 residues. V was pared by 7 bases and J by 4 bases, with 11 bases of the junction left unmatched. The chain's CDR3 is CSGGRLAGGSPDTQYF. DNA of the CDR3: TGCAGCGGCGGAAGACTAGCGGGAGGTAGTCCAGATACGCAGTATTTT.

The rearrangement uses TRBV11-2 and TRBJ2-6, with no clear D. The germline V gene has CDR1 SGHAT and CDR2 FQNNGV. This CDR3 spans 16 amino acids. V was shortened by 5 bases and J by 1 base, with 12 bases between the two germline ends. The CDR3 is CASSLRPVSGANVLTF. CDR3 bases: TGTGCCAGCAGCCTTAGACCCGTATCTGGGGCCAACGTCCTGACTTTC.

The rearrangement joins TRBV4-2 to TRBJ2-5; D is uncertain. The CDR3 sequence is 13 residues long. The V gene's germline CDR1 is LGHNA and CDR2 YNFKEQ. The V end lost 2 bases, the J end lost 5 bases, and 9 bases lay between the germline ends. The DNA for the CDR3 is TGTGCCAGCAGCCAAAGAGAAAGCGAGACCCAGTACTTC. It encodes CASSQRESETQYF.